This record looks at one T cell receptor beta chain sequence and its context. Its antigen is currently unknown. Germline V CDR1 and CDR2: SGHKS, YYEKEE (reference sequence). CDR3 size: 19 residues. V shed 5 bases and J 4 bases; nucleotides not matched to a gene: 18. The data derive from a study of T cell responses to AZD1222 COVID-19 vaccine. Libraries were prepared by immunoSEQ multiplex PCR; TCRdb keeps only in-frame clonotypes and omits some of them. The sample consists of some 140,000 clones, over 80% of them appearing once. Overall study results and limits: White British donors predominated, females outnumbered males, and clonal diversity was possibly underestimated.

The chain has TRBV5-5 and TRBJ2-1; 10 nucleotides align to TRBD2. Here the sequenced sample was peripheral blood, taken 28 days after the second AZD1222 dose. The receptor's source is an adult who received the AZD1222 COVID-19 vaccine. CDR3 amino acids: CASSRAGGIEYDIYNEQFF. In DNA form, the CDR3 reads TGTGCCAGCAGTAGAGCGGGGGGGATAGAATACGATATATACAATGAGCAGTTCTTC.